Below, 21 T cell receptor beta chains from the same sample are listed, as sequenced in a study of T cell clonality in common variable immunodeficiency. The repertoire was sequenced with immunoSEQ multiplex PCR; TCRdb's copy has only in-frame clones and lacks some. This repertoire lists roughly 40,000 clones without singletons; roughly 2.9% sits in the top ten. The sequenced material came from peripheral blood mononuclear cells. Receptors were obtained from a person between 18 and 75 years old in good health.

This clone appeared many times. The read ends 3 residues shy of where the CDR3 ends; the end is completed using the germline J gene. This chain joins TRBV29-1 and TRBJ2-1; 9 nucleotides align to TRBD1. From germline, CDR1 is SQVTM and CDR2 ANQGSEA. J lost 7 bases, V lost 7 bases, and 8 bases had no gene match. The CDR3 spans 13 residues. The CDR3 is CSGWDRDLNEQFF. The CDR3 DNA, read in part, is TGCAGCGGCTGGGACAGGGATCTAAATGAG.

This clone has at least ten counts. The CDR3 extends 3 residues past the end of the read, so its final part is completed from the germline J gene. The rearrangement joins TRBV18 to TRBJ2-3, with 11 positions matching TRBD2. Trimming cost V 3 bases and J 1 base; bases outside gene matches: 0. The CDR3 is 15 residues long. CDR1 KGHSH and CDR2 LQKENI come from the germline V gene. CDR3 DNA, as far as it was read: TGTGCCAGCTCACCTAGCGGGGGGGGCACAGATACG. Its translation: CASSPSGGGTDT. The complete CDR3 reads CASSPSGGGTDTQYF.

At least ten counts were recorded for this clone. The CDR3 goes on 3 residues after the read ends, and that part is filled in from the germline J gene. J is TRBJ2-4 and V is TRBV7-2; TRBD1 is a possible D gene (6 bases). The CDR3 is made up of 15 amino acids. Germline lookup yields CDR1 SGHTA and CDR2 FQGNSA. Trimming stripped 0 bases from V and 6 bases from J, with 12 bases between. The CDR3 is CASSLAMGAGNIQYF. Incomplete CDR3 DNA: TGTGCCAGCAGCTTAGCTATGGGGGCGGGAAACATT.

The sample holds many counts of this clone. Read data end 3 residues before the CDR3 end; the end is taken from the germline J gene. This sequence joins TRBV5-6 and TRBJ1-1, with 10 bases aligning to TRBD1. Germline lookup yields CDR1 SGHDT and CDR2 YYEEEE. This CDR3 contains 15 residues. V gave up 1 base and J gave up 4 bases; unmatched junction bases: 4. The CDR3 loop is CASSLWTGGTTEAFF. The covered CDR3 bases are TGTGCCAGCAGCTTGTGGACAGGGGGGACCACTGAA.

On this clone: The read falls 3 residues short of the CDR3 end, and the missing part is taken from the germline J gene. The chain recombines TRBV18 with TRBJ1-2; 9 bases map to TRBD1. Unmatched junction bases numbered 3, after V lost 5 bases and J lost 2 bases. Germline V gives CDR1 KGHSH, CDR2 LQKENI. This CDR3 spans 14 amino acids. The sequenced part of the CDR3 DNA is TGTGCCAGCTCAGCCACAGGGGGCAACTATGGC. Encoded protein: CASSATGGNYG. The whole CDR3 reads CASSATGGNYGYTF.

Many counts were recorded for this clone. The CDR3 end falls 3 residues outside the read, so it is completed with the germline J gene. The chain joins TRBV5-4 to TRBJ1-2, with D possibly TRBD1 on 6 matching bases. Trimming removed 3 bases from V and 5 bases from J, with 14 bases in between. The CDR3 spans 14 residues. CDR1 is SGHNT and CDR2 is YYREEE in the germline V gene (reference sequence). The CDR3 is CASSSNRVGYGYTF. Incomplete CDR3 DNA: TGTGCCAGCAGCTCAAACAGGGTTGGGTATGGC.

This clone was counted at least ten times. The read is 3 residues too short to cover the CDR3 end, so that end is filled in from the germline J gene. This chain connects TRBV9 to TRBJ2-7, with 13 bases that match TRBD2. The CDR3 contains 15 residues. V was clipped by 4 bases and J by 6 bases; unmatched bases: 7. Germline CDR1 and CDR2: SGDLS and YYNGEE. The CDR3 loop is CASSSVGLAGVEQYF. The part of the CDR3 DNA that was read is TGTGCCAGCAGCTCGGTCGGACTAGCGGGGGTCGAG.

In its sample, this clone was seen many times. Sequencing ends 3 residues short of the CDR3 end; the germline J gene provides the rest. The chain carries TRBV20-1 and TRBJ2-1, with a weak D call TRBD2 (5 bases). Germline lookup yields CDR1 DFQATT and CDR2 SNEGSKA (reference sequence). V shed 0 bases and J shed 5 bases, with 14 bases lying between them. CDR3 length equals 15 residues. The CDR3 DNA, read in part, is TGCAGTGCTAGAGATTGGGCGGGCCAGGACAATGAG. Residues: CSARDWAGQDNE. The whole CDR3 region reads CSARDWAGQDNEQFF.

This clone showed up many times. The read is 3 residues too short to cover the CDR3 end, so that end is filled in from the germline J gene. J is TRBJ2-5 and V is TRBV19; D possibly corresponds to TRBD1 (7 bases). The V end was cut by 4 bases, the J end by 2 bases, with 14 bases between. Germline CDR1 reads LNHDA; CDR2 reads SQIVND (reference sequence). CDR3 length: 15 amino acids. The CDR3 DNA, read in part, is TGTGCCAGTAGTAAGACACAGGGGAGGCAAGAGACC. It encodes CASSKTQGRQET. The whole CDR3 sequence is CASSKTQGRQETQYF.

In its sample, this clone was seen many times. The CDR3 end is not reached by the read, which stops 3 residues before it; the germline J gene fills it in. This chain joins TRBV5-1 and TRBJ1-2; TRBD1 matches at 9 bases. Trimming took 0 bases from V and 5 from J; bases not matched to a gene: 5. Germline V lookup: CDR1 SGHRS, CDR2 YFSETQ. This CDR3 region has 15 residues. The sequenced CDR3 bases are TGCGCCAGCAGCTTGGGGACAGGGGCCCTATATGGC. Its translation is CASSLGTGALYG. The entire CDR3 reads CASSLGTGALYGYTF.

This clone has a count of ten or more. The CDR3 is CASSLDPTGVETQYF. CDR3 bases read: TGTGCCAGCAGCTTAGATCCCACAGGGGTAGAGACC. This chain connects TRBV11-2 to TRBJ2-5; TRBD1 agrees at 7 bases. The CDR3 end is not reached by the read, which stops 3 residues before it; the germline J gene fills it in. With 0 bases clipped from V and 4 bases from J, the junction kept 5 bases outside the gene matches. CDR1 and CDR2 (germline): SGHAT, FQNNGV. The CDR3 spans 15 residues.

This clone was seen many times. The CDR3 end is not reached by the read, which stops 3 residues before it; the germline J gene fills it in. Other DNA sequences in the same sample also yield this CDR3. This chain links TRBV19 with TRBJ1-2; D gene unclear. CDR1 is LNHDA and CDR2 is SQIVND in the germline V gene (reference sequence). The CDR3 sequence is 13 residues long. V lost 5 bases and J 4 bases, leaving 11 bases between the germline ends. The sequenced CDR3 bases are TGTGCCAGTAGTCTCACAGACATCTATGGC. Its protein product is CASSLTDIYG. The entire CDR3 reads CASSLTDIYGYTF.

In its sample, this clone was seen many times. The DNA ends 3 residues before the CDR3 does, and the rest of the CDR3 is filled in from the germline J gene. This chain links TRBV20-1 with TRBJ2-7; tentatively, D is TRBD2 (6 bases). The CDR3 is 15 residues long. Germline assignment: CDR1 DFQATT and CDR2 SNEGSKA (reference sequence). Between the trimmed V and J ends, which lost 3 bases and 1 base, there was a span of 16 bases. Incomplete CDR3 DNA: TGCAGTGCTAGCGTCCGCCGGGGGAGGTCCTACGAG. Translating gives CSASVRRGRSYE. The entire CDR3 protein reads CSASVRRGRSYEQYF.

This clone has at least ten counts. Read coverage stops 3 residues before the CDR3 terminus; the germline J gene supplies the remainder. The V and J genes are TRBV19 and TRBJ1-2; D ambiguous. Trimming removed 5 bases from V and 4 bases from J, with 11 bases in between. CDR1 is LNHDA, CDR2 SQIVND, per germline (reference sequence). CDR3 size: 13 residues. The CDR3: CASSRGGIYGYTF. The CDR3 DNA, read in part, is TGTGCCAGTAGTCGAGGCGGGATCTATGGC. The full variable domain, rest sourced from reference TRBV19 and TRBJ1-2, is DGGITQSPKYLFRKEGQNVTLSCEQNLNHDAMYWYRQDPGQGLRLIYYSQIVNDFQKGDIAEGYSVSREKKESFPLTVTSAQKNPTAFYLCASSRGGIYGYTFGSGTRLTVV.

In this sample, this clone turned up many times. The sequence runs out 3 residues before the end of the CDR3; the remainder is reconstructed from the germline J gene. The rearrangement uses TRBV12-3 or TRBV12-4 and TRBJ2-5; D assignment may be TRBD1 or TRBD2 (6 bases each). The V end was cut by 8 bases, the J end by 4 bases, with 17 bases between. The CDR3 has 14 amino acids. The DNA read from the CDR3 is TGTGCCAGCGGGGTTCCACAGGGAGGAGAGACC. Protein sequence: CASGVPQGGET. The CDR3 reads in full as CASGVPQGGETQYF.

This clone was counted many times. The CDR3 DNA, read in part, is TGTGCCTGGACTATGCCCGGGTCCTTCTATAATTCACCC. Its translation: CAWTMPGSFYNSP. The entire CDR3 is CAWTMPGSFYNSPLHF. The chain links TRBV30 to TRBJ1-6; no clear D gene. The CDR3 extends 3 residues past the end of the read, so its final part is completed from the germline J gene. The CDR3 is 16 residues long. V shed 4 bases and J shed 3 bases, with 16 bases lying between them. Germline values: CDR1 GTSNPN, CDR2 SVGIG (reference sequence).

This clone was counted many times. The CDR3 end falls 3 residues outside the read, so it is completed with the germline J gene. This chain joins TRBV5-1 and TRBJ2-1, with TRBD1 identical over 10 bases. The V and J ends lost 4 bases and 2 bases, in that order; junction bases with no gene match: 3. Germline CDR1 and CDR2: SGHRS and YFSETQ. CDR3 length: 15 residues. The DNA read from the CDR3 is TGCGCCAGCAGCCTGGACAGGGGGACCTACAATGAG. Residues: CASSLDRGTYNE. The complete CDR3 protein is CASSLDRGTYNEQFF.

This clone was observed many times. The read ends 3 residues early relative to the CDR3; the germline J gene fills the gap. The chain recombines TRBV18 with TRBJ2-7; 13 bases are shared with TRBD2. Trimming cost V 1 base and J 4 bases; bases outside gene matches: 7. CDR3 length: 17 residues. Germline assignment: CDR1 KGHSH and CDR2 LQKENI. The CDR3 loop is CASSPQGLAGRGYEQYF. The covered CDR3 bases are TGTGCCAGCTCACCACAGGGACTAGCGGGGAGAGGGTACGAG. Full variable domain (rest looked up from reference TRBV18 and TRBJ2-7): NAGVMQNPRHLVRRRGQEARLRCSPMKGHSHVYWYRQLPEEGLKFMVYLQKENIIDESGMPKERFSAEFPKEGPSILRIQQVVRGDSAAYFCASSPQGLAGRGYEQYFGPGTRLTVT.

A note on this clone: The read halts 3 residues ahead of the CDR3 end, with the missing end drawn from the germline J gene. The V call is TRBV11-2, the J call TRBJ1-1, with TRBD1 matching over 8 bases. The CDR3 length is 15 residues. CDR1 SGHAT and CDR2 FQNNGV come from the germline V gene. Losses at the gene ends were 5 bases for V and 5 bases for J; bases not matched to a gene: 10. The CDR3 sequence: CASSVSWTGRTEAFF. The DNA read from the CDR3 is TGTGCCAGCAGCGTTAGCTGGACAGGGAGGACTGAA.

This clone was counted only a few times. This could be a read error, since a much larger clone is one nucleotide away. Read data end 3 residues before the CDR3 end; the end is taken from the germline J gene. This chain joins TRBV18 and TRBJ2-2; 10 nucleotides align to TRBD1. From germline, CDR1 is KGHSH and CDR2 LQKENI. The CDR3 has 22 amino acids. The CDR3 bases that were read are TGTGCCAGCTCACCACGTGGGGCGGGACAGGGGACGCTAAGTCCCGGGGCCAACGTG. Protein product: CASSPRGAGQGTLSPGANV. The entire CDR3 protein reads CASSPRGAGQGTLSPGANVLFF.

This clone showed up many times. The read comes to an end 3 residues before the CDR3 does, leaving the germline J gene to fill in the end. The genes are TRBV7-9 and TRBJ1-4; 9 bases agree with TRBD1. The germline CDR1 and CDR2 sequences are SEHNR and FQNEAQ (reference sequence). V lost 0 bases, J lost 6 bases, and 2 bases stayed unmatched. The CDR3 spans 15 residues. Incomplete CDR3 DNA: TGTGCCAGCAGCTTAGCCGGGACAGGGTATGAAAAA. Translated, it gives CASSLAGTGYEK. The CDR3 in its entirety is CASSLAGTGYEKLFF.